The 21 T cell receptor beta chains below all came from one sample that was sequenced in a study of beta chain features in type 1 diabetes (dated by TCRdb to the late 2010s). Libraries were prepared through the immunoSEQ multiplex PCR assay. The entire amount of isolated RNA was reverse transcribed using the High Capacity cDNA Reverse Transcription Kit, so the sequenced TCRB transcripts were expressed ones. Here the immuneACCESS table is served through TCRdb, limited to in-frame sequences with V and J called. Missing clones are a known gap in these copies; in checked studies unresolved V genes cover under half, and the rest lacks a known reason. The sample table holds 300,000 to 450,000 clones, of which around 20% were seen once. The leading ten clones occupy around 0.045% of the sample. Specimen: naive CD4+ T cells from blood. The cell subset or site label here, explained by the study, means: true naive CD4+ T cells. The receptor set was obtained from a young woman in good health.

The chain is built from TRBV11-2 and TRBJ2-1, with 7 bases matching TRBD2. The trim removed 8 bases at V and 10 bases at J, leaving 14 bases unmatched. This CDR3 has 14 amino acids. Germline loops: CDR1 SGHAT, CDR2 FQNNGV. The CDR3 here is CASEPSGILLEQFF. CDR3 bases: TGTGCCAGCGAACCTAGCGGTATCTTGCTAGAGCAGTTCTTC. The entire variable domain, with the rest obtained from reference TRBV11-2 and TRBJ2-1, is as follows: EAGVAQSPRYKIIEKRQSVAFWCNPISGHATLYWYQQILGQGPKLLIQFQNNGVVDDSQLPKDRFSAERLKGVDSTLKIQPAKLEDSAVYLCASEPSGILLEQFFGPGTRLTVL.

The chain couples TRBV2 to TRBJ2-2; a possible D gene is TRBD1 (6 bases). The germline gives CDR1 SNHLY, CDR2 FYNNEI. This CDR3 spans 15 amino acids. Trimming pared 2 bases from V and 6 bases from J, leaving 13 bases between. The CDR3 DNA is TGTGCCAGCAGTGAAAGGGGGTTCGGGCCCGGGGAGCTGTTTTTT. Its protein product is CASSERGFGPGELFF. The full variable domain, in which reference TRBV2 and TRBJ2-2 provide the parts outside the CDR3, is EPEVTQTPSHQVTQMGQEVILRCVPISNHLYFYWYRQILGQKVEFLVSFYNNEISEKSEIFDDQFSVERPDGSNFTLKIRSTKLEDSAMYFCASSERGFGPGELFFGEGSRLTVL.

The CDR3 DNA sequence: TGCGCCAGCAGCAACCCTAGCGGGGGTGAAGAGACCCAGTACTTC. This translates into CASSNPSGGEETQYF. The chain employs TRBV5-1 and TRBJ2-5, with 10 positions matching TRBD2. The CDR3 length is 15 residues. Germline CDR1 and CDR2: SGHRS and YFSETQ. Trimming at V came to 4 bases and at J to 3 bases, leaving 6 bases not matched to a gene.

V is TRBV5-1 and J is TRBJ1-1, with 9 positions matching TRBD1. V lost 4 bases to trimming and J lost 1 base; unmatched junction nucleotides: 8. CDR1 SGHRS and CDR2 YFSETQ come from the germline V gene. CDR3 length equals 16 residues. The CDR3 is CASSAGTGRTNTEAFF. The CDR3 DNA is TGCGCCAGCAGCGCAGGGACAGGGAGAACGAACACTGAAGCTTTCTTT. Full variable domain (rest looked up from reference TRBV5-1 and TRBJ1-1): KAGVTQTPRYLIKTRGQQVTLSCSPISGHRSVSWYQQTPGQGLQFLFEYFSETQRNKGNFPGRFSGRQFSNSRSEMNVSTLELGDSALYLCASSAGTGRTNTEAFFGQGTRLTVV.

V usage is TRBV4-2 and J usage is TRBJ2-3, with D tentatively TRBD2 (6 bases). The V gene's germline CDR1 is LGHNA and CDR2 YNFKEQ. The ends were cut back, 1 base at V and 6 bases at J, with 14 bases in the middle. This CDR3 has 15 residues. Here the CDR3 reads CASSQGDSGDDTQYF. DNA for the CDR3: TGTGCCAGCAGCCAAGGGGACTCGGGGGACGATACGCAGTATTTT.

The rearrangement uses TRBV4-3 and TRBJ1-2, with a possible D match to TRBD1 (6 bases). The CDR3 sequence is 15 residues long. CDR1 is LGHNA and CDR2 is YSLEER in the germline V gene. The ends were cut back, 0 bases at V and 1 base at J, with 9 bases in the middle. The CDR3, as DNA: TGCGCCAGCAGCCAAGATACACAGGGTAACTATGGCTACACCTTC. It specifies CASSQDTQGNYGYTF.

V and J are TRBV29-1 and TRBJ2-5; 9 nucleotides line up with TRBD1. V trimming: 7 bases; J trimming: 3 bases; junction bases outside the gene matches: 9. The germline V gene has CDR1 SQVTM and CDR2 ANQGSEA. This CDR3 spans 14 amino acids. CDR3 loop: CSAEDRGGEETQYF. CDR3 DNA sequence: TGCAGCGCAGAGGACAGGGGAGGGGAAGAGACCCAGTACTTC. Supplemented by reference TRBV29-1 and TRBJ2-5, the full variable domain reads SAVISQKPSRDICQRGTSLTIQCQVDSQVTMMFWYRQQPGQSLTLIATANQGSEATYESGFVIDKFPISRPNLTFSTLTVSNMSPEDSSIYLCSAEDRGGEETQYFGPGTRLLVL.

V and J are TRBV4-1 and TRBJ2-1, with 11 bases fitting TRBD2. This CDR3 contains 15 residues. Trimming at V came to 1 base and at J to 9 bases, leaving 5 bases not matched to a gene. Germline V gene sequence: CDR1 MGHRA, CDR2 YSYEKL. As DNA, the CDR3 is TGCGCCAGCAGCCAAGGACTAGCGGGATCGGGTGAGCAGTTCTTC. It encodes CASSQGLAGSGEQFF.

Comments on this clone: This same CDR3 is encoded by further DNA sequences in the sample. J is TRBJ2-7 and V is TRBV5-1, with D unclear. V lost 0 bases and J 3 bases, leaving 7 bases between the germline ends. The CDR3 is made up of 13 amino acids. Germline-derived CDR1 and CDR2 are SGHRS and YFSETQ. This CDR3 reads CASSLVSSYEQYF. CDR3 nucleotide sequence: TGCGCCAGCAGCTTGGTTAGTAGCTACGAGCAGTACTTC.

This clone was picked up a small number of times. This chain links TRBV30 with TRBJ2-7; 8 bases agree with TRBD2. V dropped 2 bases and J dropped 4; count of bases not matched to a gene: 4. The CDR3 runs to 13 residues. CDR1 is GTSNPN and CDR2 is SVGIG in the germline V gene (reference sequence). CDR3 nucleotides: TGTGCCTGGAGTAGGCCGGGGGGGTACGAGCAGTACTTC. This gives the protein CAWSRPGGYEQYF.

The sample holds a few counts of this clone. The chain employs TRBV14 and TRBJ1-1; no clear D gene. CDR1 SGHDN and CDR2 FVKESK come from the germline V gene. With 4 bases removed from V and 5 bases from J, the gap between germline ends came to 11 bases. There are 13 residues in the CDR3. The CDR3 protein is CASSLFSGTEAFF. Here the CDR3 DNA reads TGTGCCAGCAGCCTTTTTTCGGGAACTGAAGCTTTCTTT.

This clone has a single count. This chain joins TRBV2 and TRBJ2-1; 7 positions agree with TRBD1. CDR1 and CDR2 (germline): SNHLY, FYNNEI. V shed 2 bases and J 12 bases; nucleotides not matched to a gene: 4. CDR3 length: 12 residues. The CDR3 DNA follows: TGTGCCAGCAGTGAAAACAGGGGTCCGCAGTTCTTC. Residues: CASSENRGPQFF.

The table lists this clone with a few counts. The J gene is TRBJ2-3, the V gene TRBV7-9; 7 bases align to TRBD1. CDR3 length: 14 residues. Germline V gives CDR1 SEHNR, CDR2 FQNEAQ (reference sequence). The V segment lost 10 bases and the J segment 2 bases; nucleotides outside the gene matches: 9. This CDR3 is CAIQGSPLTDTQYF. As DNA, the CDR3 is TGTGCCATACAGGGGTCCCCTCTCACAGATACGCAGTATTTT.

This rearrangement joins TRBV27 to TRBJ1-5; 7 nucleotides match TRBD1. The length of the CDR3 is 15 residues. J lost 2 bases, V lost 2 bases, and 3 bases had no gene match. Germline assignment: CDR1 MNHEY and CDR2 SMNVEV (reference sequence). The DNA of the CDR3 is TGTGCCAGCAGTTTAGAGGGGGCTGGCAATCAGCCCCAGCATTTT. Translating gives CASSLEGAGNQPQHF.

The V and J genes are TRBV4-2 and TRBJ2-5, with 8 bases aligning to TRBD2. The junction had 12 bases not matched to a gene; V was cut back by 1 base and J by 8 bases. The germline V gene encodes CDR1 LGHNA and CDR2 YNFKEQ. The length of the CDR3 is 16 residues. The CDR3 region is CASSQGEASGGETQYF. The CDR3 coding sequence is TGTGCCAGCAGCCAAGGTGAAGCAAGCGGGGGCGAAACCCAGTACTTC.

This clone was seen a few times. This chain connects TRBV10-3 to TRBJ1-1, with 10 bases lining up with TRBD1. The CDR3 spans 16 residues. CDR1 is ENHRY and CDR2 is SYGVKD in the germline V gene. Unmatched junction bases numbered 13, after V lost 7 bases and J lost 5 bases. The CDR3 is CAITAETGGVRTEAFF. The DNA for the CDR3 is TGTGCCATCACCGCAGAGACAGGGGGCGTGAGGACTGAAGCTTTCTTT.

The chain is built from TRBV29-1 and TRBJ2-1; D might be TRBD2 (5 bases). Trimming cost V 8 bases and J 9 bases, with 17 bases left between them. The CDR3 sequence is 12 residues long. The germline CDR1 and CDR2 sequences are SQVTM and ANQGSEA. CDR3 amino acids: CSPSSIAGEQFF. CDR3 nucleotide sequence: TGCAGCCCATCGTCCATTGCGGGTGAGCAGTTCTTC.

V is TRBV27 and J is TRBJ2-1, with TRBD2 matching 7 bases. The CDR3 runs 15 residues. The germline V gene encodes CDR1 MNHEY and CDR2 SMNVEV (reference sequence). V dropped 7 bases and J dropped 10; count of bases not matched to a gene: 16. The chain's CDR3 is CASNPAGSALSEQFF. CDR3 bases: TGTGCCAGCAACCCAGCGGGATCCGCCTTGAGCGAGCAGTTCTTC.

This clone was counted only a few times. V usage is TRBV5-1 and J usage is TRBJ2-7; D perhaps matches TRBD1 (5 bases). Trimming removed 0 bases from V and 6 bases from J, with 10 bases in between. The CDR3 runs to 13 residues. Germline-derived CDR1 and CDR2 are SGHRS and YFSETQ. Written as DNA, the CDR3 is TGCGCCAGCAGCTTGGCCCCCAGGGTCGAGCAGTACTTC. Translating gives CASSLAPRVEQYF.

This chain connects TRBV28 to TRBJ1-2, with D uncertain. The germline V gene encodes CDR1 MDHEN and CDR2 SYDVKM. The CDR3 extends over 12 amino acids. V was shortened by 6 bases and J by 6 bases, with 11 bases between the two germline ends. CDR3 coding DNA: TGTGCCAGCAGCGAGCGGACGGATGGCTACACCTTC. Translated: CASSERTDGYTF.

The chain employs TRBV2 and TRBJ1-2, with 10 bases identical to TRBD1. Germline lookup yields CDR1 SNHLY and CDR2 FYNNEI. The CDR3 runs 13 residues. Trimming took 7 bases from V and 5 from J; bases not matched to a gene: 4. CDR3 DNA sequence: TGTGCCAGCAAGGGACAGGGGAATTATGGCTACACCTTC. Its protein is CASKGQGNYGYTF.